This TCR beta chain was captured by sequencing in a study of PD-1 blockade in classical Hodgkin lymphoma. Overall study findings and caveats: The study reported lower baseline TCR diversity in newly diagnosed patients than in healthy donors. Lower baseline TCR diversity marked trial partial responders and progressors. Prior therapy or disease activity may underlie the repertoire differences, whose causes remain undefined.

The CDR3 runs to 14 residues. Germline CDR1 and CDR2: SGHRS and YFSETQ. V trimming: 4 bases; J trimming: 9 bases; junction bases outside the gene matches: 8. Clones were read by immunoSEQ multiplex PCR, and TCRdb kept only the in-frame ones, dropping some. This table holds about 28,000 clones, approximately 82% found once. Relapses following autologous stem cell transplantation were seen in all patients, with brentuximab vedotin exposure varying. This clone appeared a few times. Its cognate antigen is unknown. This TCR was sampled from a human donor with classical Hodgkin lymphoma. Specimen: peripheral blood mononuclear cells (PBMCs), collected before the second cycle of nivolumab. V is TRBV5-1 and J is TRBJ2-1; 9 nucleotides match TRBD2. The CDR3 reads CASSTSPSGVEQFF. CDR3 sequence (DNA): TGCGCCAGCAGCACATCCCCTAGCGGGGTTGAGCAGTTCTTC. The full variable domain, rest sourced from reference TRBV5-1 and TRBJ2-1, is KAGVTQTPRYLIKTRGQQVTLSCSPISGHRSVSWYQQTPGQGLQFLFEYFSETQRNKGNFPGRFSGRQFSNSRSEMNVSTLELGDSALYLCASSTSPSGVEQFFGPGTRLTVL.